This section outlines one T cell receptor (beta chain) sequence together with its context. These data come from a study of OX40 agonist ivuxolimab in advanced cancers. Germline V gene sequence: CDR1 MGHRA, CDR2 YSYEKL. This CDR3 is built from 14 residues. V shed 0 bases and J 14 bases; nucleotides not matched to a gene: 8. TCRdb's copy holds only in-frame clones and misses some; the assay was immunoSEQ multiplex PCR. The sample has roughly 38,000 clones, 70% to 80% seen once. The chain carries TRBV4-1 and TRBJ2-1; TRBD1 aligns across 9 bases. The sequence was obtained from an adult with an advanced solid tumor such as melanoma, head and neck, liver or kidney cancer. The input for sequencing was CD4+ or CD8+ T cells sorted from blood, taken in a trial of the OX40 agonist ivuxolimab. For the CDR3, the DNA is TGCGCCAGCAGCCAAGATGCGGAGGGGACAGGGAAGTTCTTC. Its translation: CASSQDAEGTGKFF.